The sequence of this TCR beta chain was determined in a study of neurological immune-mediated disorders. Libraries used 2 million unsorted PBMCs kept frozen in RNAlater. A 10-nucleotide random UMI tagged transcripts in template-switch 5'RACE cDNA synthesis. TCRdb called the 5' RACE reads again in MiXCR, with one record for every CDR3 protein. The sample gives 50,000 or so distinct CDR3 sequences, over 15% of which show up once; 4% to 4.5% is in the top ten. Findings and caveats of the study: Private repertoires in all groups were suggested, as expanded clones shared no CDR3 amino acid sequences across subjects. Whereas HTLV-1-associated myelopathy showed the most TCR clonal expansion, multiple sclerosis showed the least, with levels below those of healthy controls.

This clonotype was seen many times. Its antigen is undetermined. The CDR3 extends over 12 amino acids. Germline CDR1 is SGHKS and CDR2 is YYEKEE (reference sequence). The V end lost 2 bases, the J end lost 3 bases, and 6 bases lay between the germline ends. This sequence was found in a man between 60 and 75 years old in good health. The J gene is TRBJ2-7, the V gene TRBV5-5; D not certain. Sequenced material: PBMCs. The CDR3 is CASSFADYEQYF. CDR3 nucleotide sequence: TGTGCCAGCAGCTTCGCAGACTACGAGCAGTACTTC.